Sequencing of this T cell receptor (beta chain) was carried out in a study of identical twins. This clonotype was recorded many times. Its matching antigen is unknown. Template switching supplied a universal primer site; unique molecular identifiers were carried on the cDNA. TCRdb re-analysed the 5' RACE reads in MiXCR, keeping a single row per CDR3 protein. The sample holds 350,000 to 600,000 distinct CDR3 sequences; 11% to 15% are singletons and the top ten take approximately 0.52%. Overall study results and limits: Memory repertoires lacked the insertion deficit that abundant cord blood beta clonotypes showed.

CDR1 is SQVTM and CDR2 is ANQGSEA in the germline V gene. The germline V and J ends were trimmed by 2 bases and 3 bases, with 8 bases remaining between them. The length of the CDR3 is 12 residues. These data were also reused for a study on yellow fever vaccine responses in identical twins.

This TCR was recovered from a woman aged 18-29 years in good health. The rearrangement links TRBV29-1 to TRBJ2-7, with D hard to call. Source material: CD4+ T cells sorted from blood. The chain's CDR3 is CSVEKGFYEQYF. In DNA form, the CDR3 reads TGCAGCGTTGAAAAGGGTTTCTACGAGCAGTACTTC.